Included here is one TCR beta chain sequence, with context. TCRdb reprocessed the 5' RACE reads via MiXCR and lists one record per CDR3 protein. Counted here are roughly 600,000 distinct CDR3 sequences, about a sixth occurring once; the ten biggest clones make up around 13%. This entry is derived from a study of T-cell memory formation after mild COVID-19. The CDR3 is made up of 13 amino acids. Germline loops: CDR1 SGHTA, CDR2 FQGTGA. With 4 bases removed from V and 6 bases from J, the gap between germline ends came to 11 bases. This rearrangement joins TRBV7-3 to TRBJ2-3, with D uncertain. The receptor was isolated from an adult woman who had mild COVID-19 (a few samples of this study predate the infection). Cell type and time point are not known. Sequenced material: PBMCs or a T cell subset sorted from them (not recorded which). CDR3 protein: CASSSNSWDTQYF. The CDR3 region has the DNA TGTGCCAGCAGCTCAAATAGCTGGGATACGCAGTATTTT.